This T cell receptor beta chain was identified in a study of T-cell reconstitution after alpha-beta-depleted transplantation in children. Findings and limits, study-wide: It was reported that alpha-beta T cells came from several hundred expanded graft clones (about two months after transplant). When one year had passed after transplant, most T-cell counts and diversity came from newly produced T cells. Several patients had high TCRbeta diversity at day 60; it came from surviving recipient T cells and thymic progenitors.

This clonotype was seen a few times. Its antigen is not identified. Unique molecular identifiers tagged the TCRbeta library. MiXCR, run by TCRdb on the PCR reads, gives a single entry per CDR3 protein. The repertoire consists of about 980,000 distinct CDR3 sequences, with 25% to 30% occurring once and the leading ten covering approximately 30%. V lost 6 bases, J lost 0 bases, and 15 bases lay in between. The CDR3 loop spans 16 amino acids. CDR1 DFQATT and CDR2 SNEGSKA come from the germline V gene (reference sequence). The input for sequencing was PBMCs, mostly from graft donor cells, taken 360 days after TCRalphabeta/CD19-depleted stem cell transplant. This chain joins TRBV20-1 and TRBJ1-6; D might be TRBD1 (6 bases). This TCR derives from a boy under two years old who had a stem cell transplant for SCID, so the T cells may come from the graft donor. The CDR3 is CSARRDTGSYNSPLHF. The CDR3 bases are TGCAGTGCCAGACGGGACACCGGCTCCTATAATTCACCCCTCCACTTT.